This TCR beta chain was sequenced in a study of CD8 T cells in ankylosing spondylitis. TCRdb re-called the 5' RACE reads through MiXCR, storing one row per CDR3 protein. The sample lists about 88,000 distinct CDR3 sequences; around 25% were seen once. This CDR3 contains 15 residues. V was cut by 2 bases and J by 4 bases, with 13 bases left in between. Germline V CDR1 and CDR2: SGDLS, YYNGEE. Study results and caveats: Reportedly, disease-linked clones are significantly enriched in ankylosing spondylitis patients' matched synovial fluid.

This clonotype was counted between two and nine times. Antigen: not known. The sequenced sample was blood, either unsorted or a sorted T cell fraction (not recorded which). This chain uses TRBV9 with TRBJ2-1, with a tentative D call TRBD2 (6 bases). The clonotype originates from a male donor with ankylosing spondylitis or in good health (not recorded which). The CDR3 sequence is CASSVAGGEYNEQFF. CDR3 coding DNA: TGTGCCAGCAGCGTCGCCGGGGGAGAGTACAATGAGCAGTTCTTC. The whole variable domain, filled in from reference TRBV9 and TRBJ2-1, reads DSGVTQTPKHLITATGQRVTLRCSPRSGDLSVYWYQQSLDQGLQFLIQYYNGEERAKGNILERFSAQQFPDLHSELNLSSLELGDSALYFCASSVAGGEYNEQFFGPGTRLTVL.